Shown below are 5 T cell receptor beta chains from a single sample sequenced in a study of blood T cell repertoires in COVID-19. Profiled with immunoSEQ multiplex PCR; TCRdb holds only in-frame clones, not every one. The data show 120,000 or so clones, around four fifths seen once. Source material: peripheral blood. The receptors were sampled from a human donor in a cohort sampled during active COVID-19.

The table lists this clone with a count of one. The gene calls are TRBV4-2 and TRBJ2-1; 10 positions match TRBD2. Germline loops: CDR1 LGHNA, CDR2 YNFKEQ. This CDR3 is built from 14 residues. Trimming cost V 0 bases and J 12 bases; bases outside gene matches: 5. In DNA, the CDR3 is TGTGCCAGCAGCCAAGATTACATAGCGGGGGGGCAGTTCTTC. Translated: CASSQDYIAGGQFF.

The J gene is TRBJ2-5, the V gene TRBV18; D perhaps matches TRBD1 (6 bases). The V gene's germline CDR1 is KGHSH and CDR2 LQKENI. Trimming stripped 3 bases from V and 1 base from J, with 12 bases between. The CDR3 totals 15 residues. The CDR3 reads CASSPLQDSQETQYF. CDR3 DNA: TGTGCCAGCTCACCGCTACAGGACAGCCAAGAGACCCAGTACTTC. Together with reference TRBV18 and TRBJ2-5, the CDR3 gives the full variable domain: NAGVMQNPRHLVRRRGQEARLRCSPMKGHSHVYWYRQLPEEGLKFMVYLQKENIIDESGMPKERFSAEFPKEGPSILRIQQVVRGDSAAYFCASSPLQDSQETQYFGPGTRLLVL.

The V gene is TRBV18, the J gene TRBJ2-7, with a possible D match to TRBD1 (6 bases). CDR1 and CDR2 (germline): KGHSH, LQKENI. V was pared by 2 bases and J by 3 bases, with 8 bases between. The CDR3 is 13 residues long. CDR3 nucleotide sequence: TGTGCCAGCTCACCAACAGGGAACTACGAGCAGTACTTC. Its translation: CASSPTGNYEQYF.

This clone was detected only a few times. The chain couples TRBV15 to TRBJ1-5; D perhaps matches TRBD1 (6 bases). This CDR3 region has 13 residues. Trimming left V 1 base short and J 5 bases short, with 6 bases between. Germline V gene lookup returns CDR1 LNHNV and CDR2 YYDKDF (reference sequence). The CDR3 region is CATSRAGDQPQHF. The CDR3 nucleotides read TGTGCCACCAGCAGAGCAGGGGATCAGCCCCAGCATTTT.

This rearrangement joins TRBV11-2 to TRBJ2-1; no clear D gene. The V gene's germline CDR1 is SGHAT and CDR2 FQNNGV. The CDR3 is made up of 14 amino acids. The germline V and J ends were trimmed by 1 base and 5 bases, with 9 bases remaining between them. CDR3 DNA sequence: TGTGCCAGCAGCTTAGCGCATCGGGACAATGAGCAGTTCTTC. Amino acid sequence: CASSLAHRDNEQFF.